Following are 15 T cell receptor beta chains from one sample sequenced in a study of shared clonotypes between healthy human individuals. The method was immunoSEQ multiplex PCR; TCRdb's version includes in-frame clones alone and lacks a portion of them. The sample contains 2 million to 3 million clones, over 85% of which appear only once. Sequenced sample: naive CD4+ T cells from PBMCs. Subset: CD45RA+ positively selected. Receptors originate from a young man in good health. Some clones in this sample may be carry-over from other donors' samples.

The genes are TRBV18 and TRBJ1-5; no reliable D call. Germline V CDR1 and CDR2: KGHSH, LQKENI. CDR3 size: 16 residues. V lost 2 bases and J lost 4, with 15 bases in between. The CDR3 region is CASSPYGSEGNQPQHF. CDR3 DNA: TGTGCCAGCTCACCATATGGGTCAGAGGGAAATCAGCCCCAGCATTTT.

The V and J genes are TRBV5-6 and TRBJ2-1, with 8 bases fitting TRBD1. V lost 0 bases to trimming and J lost 2 bases; unmatched junction nucleotides: 4. The germline V gene has CDR1 SGHDT and CDR2 YYEEEE. The CDR3 totals 16 residues. The CDR3 DNA is TGTGCCAGCAGCTTGGACAGGGGGGAGACCTACAATGAGCAGTTCTTC. Protein: CASSLDRGETYNEQFF.

The rearrangement joins TRBV4-1 to TRBJ2-1; tentative D call: TRBD1 (5 bases). The CDR3 consists of 14 residues. Germline CDR1 reads MGHRA; CDR2 reads YSYEKL. V was cut by 4 bases and J by 6 bases, with 13 bases left in between. This chain's CDR3 is CASSRLDRGNEQFF. CDR3 in DNA: TGCGCCAGCAGCCGCTTAGACAGAGGCAATGAGCAGTTCTTC.

Here the CDR3 reads CAITHPNTEAFF. The CDR3 coding sequence is TGTGCCATCACACATCCGAACACTGAAGCTTTCTTT. The chain links TRBV28 to TRBJ1-1, with no clear D. This CDR3 spans 12 amino acids. V dropped 10 bases and J dropped 1 base, with 10 bases sitting between them. Germline-derived CDR1 and CDR2 are MDHEN and SYDVKM. Using reference TRBV28 and TRBJ1-1 for the parts outside the CDR3, the full variable domain is DVKVTQSSRYLVKRTGEKVFLECVQDMDHENMFWYRQDPGLGLRLIYFSYDVKMKEKGDIPEGYSVSREKKERFSLILESASTNQTSMYLCAITHPNTEAFFGQGTRLTVV.

This clone was counted only a few times. The chain uses TRBV7-9 and TRBJ1-3, with 7 bases fitting TRBD1. This CDR3 is 15 amino acids long. CDR1 and CDR2 (germline): SEHNR, FQNEAQ (reference sequence). After removal of 0 bases from V and 5 bases from J, the junction contained 4 bases not matched to a gene. The CDR3 here is CASSLATGVRNTIYF. The CDR3 region has the DNA TGTGCCAGCAGCTTAGCTACAGGGGTTCGAAACACCATATATTTT.

This chain uses TRBV10-3 with TRBJ2-5, with 9 bases lining up with TRBD2. The germline CDR1 and CDR2 sequences are ENHRY and SYGVKD. V gave up 10 bases and J gave up 3 bases; unmatched junction bases: 9. CDR3 length equals 14 residues. Written as DNA, the CDR3 is TGTGCCACGGCGACTAGCGGATACAAAGAGACCCAGTACTTC. This translates into CATATSGYKETQYF.

The chain joins TRBV11-2 to TRBJ1-1; weak D call: TRBD1 (5 bases). The CDR3 is made up of 17 amino acids. From germline, CDR1 is SGHAT and CDR2 FQNNGV. V was pared by 5 bases and J by 3 bases, with 22 bases between. The CDR3 protein is CASSQRGFRDRHTEAFF. Written as DNA, the CDR3 is TGTGCCAGCAGCCAACGGGGGTTTCGTGACAGACACACTGAAGCTTTCTTT.

The rearrangement links TRBV6-5 to TRBJ2-1, with 8 bases aligning to TRBD1. The CDR3 spans 15 residues. Germline trimming cut 2 bases from V and 10 bases from J; bases unmatched to any gene: 10. Looked up from germline, CDR1 is MNHEY and CDR2 is SVGAGI. CDR3 bases: TGTGCCAGCAGTTACCAGGGGGCTGTGTGGGCCGAGCAGTTCTTC. This codes for CASSYQGAVWAEQFF.

The chain employs TRBV30 and TRBJ2-6; 9 bases align to TRBD2. The CDR3 has 21 amino acids. V was pared by 0 bases and J by 0 bases, with 15 bases of the junction left unmatched. CDR1 GTSNPN and CDR2 SVGIG come from the germline V gene (reference sequence). The CDR3 sequence is CAWSVLWFGGRADSGANVLTF. The CDR3 region has the DNA TGTGCCTGGAGTGTACTTTGGTTTGGCGGGAGGGCCGACTCTGGGGCCAACGTCCTGACTTTC. Drawing the rest from reference TRBV30 and TRBJ2-6, the complete variable domain is SQTIHQWPATLVQPVGSPLSLECTVEGTSNPNLYWYRQAAGRGLQLLFYSVGIGQISSEVPQNLSASRPQDRQFILSSKKLLLSDSGFYLCAWSVLWFGGRADSGANVLTFGAGSRLTVL.

This chain uses TRBV7-2 with TRBJ2-3; 8 positions match TRBD2. CDR1 and CDR2 (germline): SGHTA, FQGNSA. V was clipped by 5 bases and J by 0 bases; unmatched bases: 4. The CDR3 has 15 amino acids. The CDR3: CASSRASGSTDTQYF. For the CDR3, the DNA is TGTGCCAGCAGCCGAGCTAGCGGGAGCACAGATACGCAGTATTTT.

This chain uses TRBV5-4 with TRBJ1-2; TRBD1 matches 7 bases. V lost 0 bases to trimming and J lost 6 bases; unmatched junction nucleotides: 14. The CDR3 sequence is 17 residues long. The germline CDR1 and CDR2 sequences are SGHNT and YYREEE (reference sequence). The CDR3 nucleotides read TGTGCCAGCAGCTTGGGACAGGGCCCCCTGCGAGGGGATGGCTACACCTTC. The encoded protein is CASSLGQGPLRGDGYTF.

The chain recombines TRBV29-1 with TRBJ2-1, with 10 bases fitting TRBD2. Trimming removed 5 bases from V and 8 bases from J; junction bases left unmatched: 15. CDR1 and CDR2 from the germline V gene are SQVTM and ANQGSEA. The CDR3 runs to 16 residues. CDR3 coding DNA: TGCAGCGTTTCCCCGAGGAGTGCTAGCGGGAGCGATGAGCAGTTCTTC. This encodes CSVSPRSASGSDEQFF.

J is TRBJ2-7 and V is TRBV7-2; TRBD2 aligns across 9 bases. Germline assignment: CDR1 SGHTA and CDR2 FQGNSA. Trimming removed 5 bases from V and 0 bases from J; junction bases left unmatched: 8. The CDR3 loop spans 16 amino acids. CDR3 amino acids: CASSRTSAASSYEQYF. The CDR3, as DNA: TGTGCCAGCAGCCGGACTAGCGCTGCGAGCTCCTACGAGCAGTACTTC.

The rearrangement uses TRBV4-1 and TRBJ1-2; tentatively, D is TRBD1 (5 bases). The germline gives CDR1 MGHRA, CDR2 YSYEKL. This CDR3 has 15 amino acids. Trimming removed 4 bases from V and 2 bases from J, with 14 bases in between. CDR3 DNA sequence: TGCGCCAGCAGCCCTTTGGTAGGGGCGAACTATGGCTACACCTTC. Amino acid sequence: CASSPLVGANYGYTF.

The chain recombines TRBV19 with TRBJ2-5; a weak D match, TRBD2 (6 bases). CDR3 length: 14 residues. From germline, CDR1 is LNHDA and CDR2 SQIVND (reference sequence). V was pared by 4 bases and J by 9 bases, with 18 bases between. Here the CDR3 DNA reads TGTGCCAGTAGTAGAAGGGACTTTGCTAGGTCCCAGTACTTC. Translation: CASSRRDFARSQYF.